This T cell receptor beta chain was sequenced during a study of T cell changes during pregnancy in multiple sclerosis. Using immunoSEQ multiplex PCR, the repertoire was profiled, and TCRdb retains in-frame clones only, with some absent. The table shows about 80,000 clones, with about 90% occurring only once. The CDR3 loop spans 16 amino acids. Germline V gene sequence: CDR1 MGHRA, CDR2 YSYEKL. J was trimmed by 5 bases and V by 0 bases; bases with no gene match: 1. The chain couples TRBV4-1 to TRBJ2-2, with 12 bases identical to TRBD2. The source of this sequence is a female donor with multiple sclerosis, enrolled in a pregnancy study. Sequenced material: peripheral blood, taken before pregnancy. The CDR3 coding sequence is TGCGCCAGCAGCCAAGACACTAGCGGGGGGACCGGGGAGCTGTTTTTT. This codes for CASSQDTSGGTGELFF.